This T cell receptor beta chain was observed in a study of cytomegalovirus exposure and HLA in healthy donors. PCR primers comprised 60 Vbeta and 13 Jbeta primers. The repertoire was sequenced with immunoSEQ multiplex PCR; TCRdb's copy has only in-frame clones and lacks some. The sample lists about 120,000 clones; about 10% were seen once. Study-wide results and caveats: Sequencing likely generated an artifact that appeared as a cluster of highly shared sequence variants.

For this clone: The antigen remains unidentified.

CDR3 length: 18 residues. Deletions cut 0 bases from V and 7 bases from J, with 25 bases between. Sequencing was done on a sample of PBMCs. V is TRBV5-3 and J is TRBJ1-1; maybe TRBD1 (5 bases). TRBV5-3 is an ORF; its function is uncertain. The clonotype was recovered from a woman between 18 and 29 years old in good health and CMV-seropositive. In DNA form, the CDR3 reads TGTGCCAGAAGCTTGGCCTGGGGCGTCCGGGCCACGAACCTTGAAGCTTTCTTT. Translation: CARSLAWGVRATNLEAFF.